The 10 T cell receptor beta chains below were found in one sample sequenced in a study of T-cell reconstitution after alpha-beta-depleted transplantation in children. The TCRbeta library incorporated unique molecular identifiers. Using its own MiXCR run on the PCR reads, TCRdb lists one record per CDR3 protein. The sample shows a few hundred thousand distinct CDR3 sequences, 16% of them seen only once. The sample here was PBMCs, mostly from graft donor cells, taken 360 days after TCRalphabeta/CD19-depleted stem cell transplant. The source is a boy under two years old who had a stem cell transplant for Wiskott-Aldrich syndrome, so the T cells may come from the graft donor.

This clonotype was seen only a few times. V gene TRBV7-9 combines with J gene TRBJ2-5, with TRBD2 matching over 7 bases. This CDR3 is 15 amino acids long. After removal of 5 bases from V and 0 bases from J, the junction contained 6 bases not matched to a gene. The germline gives CDR1 SEHNR, CDR2 FQNEAQ (reference sequence). CDR3 in DNA: TGTGCCAGCAGCCCCCCACTAGCGAACCAAGAGACCCAGTACTTC. Translating it yields CASSPPLANQETQYF.

This clonotype came up a few times. The CDR3 DNA reads TGTGCCAGCAGTTTGGCCTTGCTATGGAAGCAGTATTTT. Amino acid sequence: CASSLALLWKQYF. The chain carries TRBV28 and TRBJ2-3; no clear D gene. From germline, CDR1 is MDHEN and CDR2 SYDVKM. With 3 bases removed from V and 11 bases from J, the gap between germline ends came to 15 bases. The CDR3 runs to 13 residues.

This clonotype was seen a handful of times. J is TRBJ2-1 and V is TRBV15, with 9 nucleotides matching TRBD2. Germline V gene data show CDR1 as LNHNV and CDR2 as YYDKDF (reference sequence). The length of the CDR3 is 14 residues. V trimming: 11 bases; J trimming: 4 bases; junction bases outside the gene matches: 9. The chain's CDR3 is CAPSPGLAYNEQFF. DNA for the CDR3: TGTGCCCCATCACCGGGACTAGCTTACAATGAGCAGTTCTTC.

At least ten counts were recorded for this clonotype. This chain connects TRBV2 to TRBJ2-1; tentatively, D is TRBD1 (5 bases). Between the trimmed V and J ends, which lost 2 bases and 4 bases, there was a span of 21 bases. The CDR3 is 18 residues long. Germline CDR1 is SNHLY and CDR2 is FYNNEI. CDR3 loop: CASSEWGASTGIYNEQFF. The CDR3 DNA is TGTGCCAGCAGTGAATGGGGCGCGTCAACGGGTATATACAATGAGCAGTTCTTC.

The chain has TRBV2 and TRBJ2-1; 7 bases fit TRBD2. Germline V gene lookup returns CDR1 SNHLY and CDR2 FYNNEI. CDR3 length: 15 residues. Trimming took 6 bases from V and 9 from J; bases not matched to a gene: 14. CDR3 DNA sequence: TGTGCCAGCAGACCGACTAGCCTCCCCCAGGGTGAGCAGTTCTTC. Its protein is CASRPTSLPQGEQFF.

V usage is TRBV7-9 and J usage is TRBJ2-7; D is possibly TRBD2 (6 bases). V dropped 4 bases and J dropped 7 bases, with 17 bases sitting between them. Germline CDR1 SEHNR, CDR2 FQNEAQ (reference sequence). This CDR3 contains 14 residues. CDR3 sequence: CASSSWTSAGEQYF. As DNA, the CDR3 is TGTGCCAGCAGCTCTTGGACATCTGCGGGAGAGCAGTACTTC.

V usage is TRBV6-5 and J usage is TRBJ1-5; D remains unclear. Trimming pared 2 bases from V and 2 bases from J, leaving 13 bases between. Per the germline V gene, CDR1 is MNHEY and CDR2 is SVGAGI. The CDR3 sequence is 16 residues long. CDR3: CASSYPKSVGNQPQHF. CDR3 DNA sequence: TGTGCCAGCAGTTACCCAAAATCAGTGGGCAATCAGCCCCAGCATTTT.

This clonotype has ten or more counts. The CDR3 reads CSAPHEGPKEFF. DNA of the CDR3: TGCAGTGCCCCTCACGAGGGCCCAAAGGAGTTCTTC. V is TRBV20-1 and J is TRBJ2-1; tentative D call: TRBD2 (5 bases). Germline lookup yields CDR1 DFQATT and CDR2 SNEGSKA (reference sequence). This CDR3 region has 12 residues. V lost 6 bases, J lost 14 bases, and 20 bases lay in between.

The chain employs TRBV7-2 and TRBJ2-1; D may correspond to TRBD1 or TRBD2 (5 bases each). The CDR3 has 15 amino acids. V dropped 3 bases and J dropped 8 bases, with 17 bases sitting between them. CDR1 and CDR2 (germline): SGHTA, FQGNSA. The CDR3 DNA reads TGTGCCAGCAGCTTCGAGGGGCGGAACGGCGATGAGCAGTTCTTC. It yields the protein CASSFEGRNGDEQFF.

In DNA, the CDR3 is TGTGCCAGCAATATGGGCTCTTGGATTGACTACACCTTC. Translation: CASNMGSWIDYTF. The J gene is TRBJ1-2, the V gene TRBV2; D gene unclear. Per the germline V gene, CDR1 is SNHLY and CDR2 is FYNNEI. There are 13 residues in the CDR3. V was pared by 7 bases and J by 10 bases, with 19 bases between.